The next 18 T cell receptor beta chains were all read from a single sample in a study of shared clonotypes between healthy human individuals. Produced via immunoSEQ multiplex PCR; TCRdb's table is partial and in-frame only. Seen here are roughly 1.4 million clones, less than 99% observed once, and the top ten hold 0.36%. The sample taken for sequencing was naive CD4+ T cells sorted from blood. Subset specified: CD45RA+ positively selected. These receptors were obtained from a man aged 25 to 40 in good health.

This chain uses TRBV12-5 with TRBJ2-3, with D possibly TRBD1 on 5 matching bases. Germline CDR1 reads LGHNT; CDR2 reads FRNRAP. This CDR3 has 12 residues. Trimming cost V 5 bases and J 3 bases, with 6 bases left between them. CDR3 in amino acids: CASGPGTDTQYF. CDR3 sequence (DNA): TGTGCTAGTGGTCCAGGGACAGATACGCAGTATTTT.

The chain has TRBV7-7 and TRBJ2-7, with TRBD1 as a possible D gene (6 bases). CDR3 length: 13 amino acids. V dropped 5 bases and J dropped 6 bases, with 14 bases sitting between them. Germline CDR1 reads SSHAT; CDR2 reads FNYEAQ (reference sequence). CDR3 region: CASSPGAGAEQYF. The DNA of the CDR3 is TGTGCCAGCAGCCCAGGTGCAGGGGCCGAGCAGTACTTC. The variable domain in full, with the rest retrieved from reference TRBV7-7 and TRBJ2-7, is GAGVSQSPRYKVTKRGQDVTLRCDPISSHATLYWYQQALGQGPEFLTYFNYEAQPDKSGLPSDRFSAERPEGSISTLTIQRTEQRDSAMYRCASSPGAGAEQYFGPGTRLTVT.

The chain employs TRBV4-1 and TRBJ2-1, with D maybe TRBD1 (5 bases). The CDR3 runs to 14 residues. Trimming cost V 3 bases and J 6 bases, with 12 bases left between them. Germline loops: CDR1 MGHRA, CDR2 YSYEKL. CDR3 nucleotides: TGCGCCAGCAGCCACCAGGGAACCATCAATGAGCAGTTCTTC. It yields the protein CASSHQGTINEQFF.

This chain uses TRBV28 with TRBJ2-1; a weak D match, TRBD1 (5 bases). Deletions cut 3 bases from V and 7 bases from J, with 13 bases between. The CDR3 length is 14 residues. CDR1 MDHEN and CDR2 SYDVKM come from the germline V gene. The CDR3 loop is CASSFLGVNNEQFF. For the CDR3, the DNA is TGTGCCAGCAGTTTTCTAGGGGTTAATAATGAGCAGTTCTTC.

The CDR3 sequence: CASGLAGDHSYNEQFF. In DNA, the CDR3 is TGTGCCAGTGGACTAGCGGGAGACCACTCCTACAATGAGCAGTTCTTC. The chain has TRBV19 and TRBJ2-1, with 13 bases aligning to TRBD2. Losses at the gene ends were 8 bases for V and 0 bases for J; bases not matched to a gene: 4. The CDR3 sequence is 16 residues long. The germline CDR1 and CDR2 sequences are LNHDA and SQIVND (reference sequence).

V gene TRBV7-9 combines with J gene TRBJ1-2, with 9 bases that match TRBD1. The V gene's germline CDR1 is SEHNR and CDR2 FQNEAQ (reference sequence). The CDR3 loop spans 16 amino acids. V shed 1 base, J shed 7 bases, and the junction held 10 bases outside the gene matches. The CDR3, as DNA: TGTGCCAGCAGCTTAGGAGGGAACAGGGGGCGAACTGGCTACACCTTC. It translates to CASSLGGNRGRTGYTF.

As to this clone: The sample holds other DNA sequences that translate to the same CDR3. This chain links TRBV5-1 with TRBJ1-1; TRBD1 aligns across 11 bases. CDR1 SGHRS and CDR2 YFSETQ come from the germline V gene. Germline trimming cut 4 bases from V and 5 bases from J; bases unmatched to any gene: 4. This CDR3 comprises 14 residues. Here the CDR3 reads CASSSGTGGTEAFF. In DNA, the CDR3 is TGCGCCAGCAGCAGCGGGACAGGGGGGACTGAAGCTTTCTTT.

This clone was seen once. The chain recombines TRBV7-9 with TRBJ2-2, with TRBD2 identical over 8 bases. V gave up 5 bases and J gave up 8 bases; unmatched junction bases: 16. This CDR3 has 17 residues. The V gene's germline CDR1 is SEHNR and CDR2 FQNEAQ (reference sequence). The CDR3 nucleotides read TGTGCCAGCAGCGGATCCCGGACTAGCATTATTCCGGGGGAGCTGTTTTTT. Amino acids: CASSGSRTSIIPGELFF. Full variable domain (rest looked up from reference TRBV7-9 and TRBJ2-2): DTGVSQNPRHKITKRGQNVTFRCDPISEHNRLYWYRQTLGQGPEFLTYFQNEAQLEKSRLLSDRFSAERPKGSFSTLEIQRTEQGDSAMYLCASSGSRTSIIPGELFFGEGSRLTVL.

This chain connects TRBV7-2 to TRBJ2-7; D remains ambiguous. Germline loops: CDR1 SGHTA, CDR2 FQGNSA. This CDR3 spans 14 amino acids. V was pared by 5 bases and J by 7 bases, with 18 bases between. CDR3 bases: TGTGCCAGCAGCCCAGTTGGGCCCCCTAGGGAGCAGTACTTC. This translates into CASSPVGPPREQYF.

This rearrangement joins TRBV7-9 to TRBJ1-2; D unresolved. The length of the CDR3 is 16 residues. Germline V gene sequence: CDR1 SEHNR, CDR2 FQNEAQ (reference sequence). V was shortened by 4 bases and J by 1 base, with 16 bases between the two germline ends. CDR3 coding DNA: TGTGCCAGCAGCTCGCCCCCCGTGGGGATTAACTATGGCTACACCTTC. Amino acid sequence: CASSSPPVGINYGYTF. Full variable domain (outside the CDR3, taken from reference TRBV7-9 and TRBJ1-2): DTGVSQNPRHKITKRGQNVTFRCDPISEHNRLYWYRQTLGQGPEFLTYFQNEAQLEKSRLLSDRFSAERPKGSFSTLEIQRTEQGDSAMYLCASSSPPVGINYGYTFGSGTRLTVV.

A remark on this clone: One junction end does not reproduce the germline sequence, and a read error may be involved. This chain connects TRBV29-1 to TRBJ1-2, with D tentatively TRBD1 (6 bases). The CDR3 consists of 13 residues. Germline values: CDR1 SQVTM, CDR2 ANQGSEA. CDR3 bases: TGCAGCGTTGAAGGAGGGCAGGGGAGTTCCTGCGCCTTC. Its translation: CSVEGGQGSSCAF.

In this sample, this clone turned up once. J is TRBJ2-5 and V is TRBV9; 9 nucleotides agree with TRBD2. This CDR3 region has 18 residues. Germline loops: CDR1 SGDLS, CDR2 YYNGEE. After removal of 1 base from V and 4 bases from J, the junction contained 14 bases not matched to a gene. The DNA for the CDR3 is TGTGCCAGCAGCGTACTGAAGGGGGTAGCGGGAGCCCGAGAGACCCAGTACTTC. It is translated as CASSVLKGVAGARETQYF.

The CDR3 DNA is TGTGCCAGTAGTATAAGGGTCGGACTCTCCTACAATGAGCAGTTCTTC. Translated, it gives CASSIRVGLSYNEQFF. V usage is TRBV19 and J usage is TRBJ2-1; D might be TRBD2 (5 bases). Germline V gene data show CDR1 as LNHDA and CDR2 as SQIVND (reference sequence). This CDR3 has 16 amino acids. Trimming removed 2 bases at V and 0 bases at J, with 11 bases between.

The genes are TRBV28 and TRBJ2-5, with D perhaps matching TRBD1 or TRBD2 (6 bases each). V lost 3 bases, J lost 5 bases, and 13 bases lay in between. The CDR3 runs to 14 residues. CDR1 is MDHEN and CDR2 is SYDVKM in the germline V gene. The CDR3 reads CASSFGGREETQYF. The CDR3 region has the DNA TGTGCCAGCAGTTTCGGGGGCCGTGAGGAGACCCAGTACTTC. Complete variable domain (other parts from reference TRBV28 and TRBJ2-5): DVKVTQSSRYLVKRTGEKVFLECVQDMDHENMFWYRQDPGLGLRLIYFSYDVKMKEKGDIPEGYSVSREKKERFSLILESASTNQTSMYLCASSFGGREETQYFGPGTRLLVL.

Regarding this clone: Within the sample, other DNA sequences also encode this same CDR3. This chain connects TRBV7-2 to TRBJ2-5; possible D gene TRBD1, 6 bases. The CDR3 extends over 13 amino acids. V was clipped by 1 base and J by 5 bases, with 8 bases between them. Germline V gives CDR1 SGHTA, CDR2 FQGNSA. The CDR3 DNA is TGTGCCAGCAGCTTAGACAGGGTGGAGACCCAGTACTTC. As protein: CASSLDRVETQYF.

The chain combines TRBV5-5 with TRBJ2-7; 7 nucleotides agree with TRBD2. The V gene's germline CDR1 is SGHKS and CDR2 YYEKEE (reference sequence). After removal of 1 base from V and 2 bases from J, the junction contained 3 bases not matched to a gene. The CDR3 has 14 residues. In DNA, the CDR3 is TGTGCCAGCAGCTTGACGGGAGGAACCTACGAGCAGTACTTC. It specifies CASSLTGGTYEQYF.

The chain's CDR3 is CASSPLMNENTGELFF. DNA of the CDR3: TGTGCCAGCTCACCACTTATGAACGAGAACACCGGGGAGCTGTTTTTT. This chain connects TRBV18 to TRBJ2-2; no clear D. Deletions cut 1 base from V and 1 base from J, with 10 bases between. Germline lookup yields CDR1 KGHSH and CDR2 LQKENI. The length of the CDR3 is 16 residues. Drawing the rest from reference TRBV18 and TRBJ2-2, the complete variable domain is NAGVMQNPRHLVRRRGQEARLRCSPMKGHSHVYWYRQLPEEGLKFMVYLQKENIIDESGMPKERFSAEFPKEGPSILRIQQVVRGDSAAYFCASSPLMNENTGELFFGEGSRLTVL.

The gene calls are TRBV11-2 and TRBJ2-5; possibly TRBD2 for D (6 bases). Trimming pared 5 bases from V and 7 bases from J, leaving 26 bases between. The CDR3 length is 17 residues. Germline CDR1 and CDR2: SGHAT and FQNNGV. CDR3 residues: CASSPYPPGGLFVTQYF. In DNA form, the CDR3 reads TGTGCCAGCAGCCCATACCCCCCCGGGGGTCTTTTTGTGACCCAGTACTTC.